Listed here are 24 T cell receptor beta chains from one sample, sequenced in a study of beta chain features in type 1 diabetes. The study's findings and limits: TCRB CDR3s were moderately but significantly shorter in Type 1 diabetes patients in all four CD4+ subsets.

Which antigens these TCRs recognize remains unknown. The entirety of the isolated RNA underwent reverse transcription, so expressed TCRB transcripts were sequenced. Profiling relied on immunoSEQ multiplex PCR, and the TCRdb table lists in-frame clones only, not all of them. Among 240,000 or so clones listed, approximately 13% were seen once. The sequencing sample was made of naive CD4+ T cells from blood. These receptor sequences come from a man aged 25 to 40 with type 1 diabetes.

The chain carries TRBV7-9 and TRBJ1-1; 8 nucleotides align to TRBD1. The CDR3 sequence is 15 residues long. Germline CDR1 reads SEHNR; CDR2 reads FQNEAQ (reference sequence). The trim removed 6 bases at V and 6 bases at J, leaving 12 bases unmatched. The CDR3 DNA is TGTGCCAGCAGTTATTTTCAGGGGGCTCACGCTGAAGCTTTCTTT. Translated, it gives CASSYFQGAHAEAFF.

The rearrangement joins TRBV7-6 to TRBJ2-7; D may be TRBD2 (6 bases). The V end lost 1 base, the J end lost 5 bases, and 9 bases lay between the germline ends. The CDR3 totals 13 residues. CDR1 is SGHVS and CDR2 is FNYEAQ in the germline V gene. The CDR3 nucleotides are TGTGCCAGCAGCTTAGGGAGGGGCGACGAGCAGTACTTC. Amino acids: CASSLGRGDEQYF.

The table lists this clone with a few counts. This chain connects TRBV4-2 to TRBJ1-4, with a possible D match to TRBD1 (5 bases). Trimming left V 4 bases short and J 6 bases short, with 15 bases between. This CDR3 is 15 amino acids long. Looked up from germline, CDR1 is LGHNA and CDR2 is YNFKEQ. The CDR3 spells CASSPRTGGDEKLFF. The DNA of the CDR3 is TGTGCCAGCAGCCCCCGGACGGGAGGGGATGAAAAACTGTTTTTT.

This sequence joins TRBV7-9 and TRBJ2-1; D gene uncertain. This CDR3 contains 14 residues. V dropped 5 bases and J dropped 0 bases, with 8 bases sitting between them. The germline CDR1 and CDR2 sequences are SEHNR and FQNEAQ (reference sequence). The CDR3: CASSPSGSYNEQFF. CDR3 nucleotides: TGTGCCAGCAGCCCCTCGGGCTCCTACAATGAGCAGTTCTTC.

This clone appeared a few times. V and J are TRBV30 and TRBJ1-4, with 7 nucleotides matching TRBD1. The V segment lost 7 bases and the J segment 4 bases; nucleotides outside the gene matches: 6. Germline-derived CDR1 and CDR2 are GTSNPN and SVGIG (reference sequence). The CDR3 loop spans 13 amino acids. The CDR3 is CASCRQGNEKLFF. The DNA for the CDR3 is TGTGCCTCTTGTCGACAGGGTAATGAAAAACTGTTTTTT. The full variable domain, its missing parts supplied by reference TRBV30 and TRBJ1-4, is SQTIHQWPATLVQPVGSPLSLECTVEGTSNPNLYWYRQAAGRGLQLLFYSVGIGQISSEVPQNLSASRPQDRQFILSSKKLLLSDSGFYLCASCRQGNEKLFFGSGTQLSVL.

CDR3 coding DNA: TGTGCCAGCAGACCGACTAGCGGGGGGGCCTACAATGAGCAGTTCTTC. It yields the protein CASRPTSGGAYNEQFF. The J gene is TRBJ2-1, the V gene TRBV5-4, with 14 positions matching TRBD2. Per germline, CDR1 SGHNT and CDR2 YYREEE (reference sequence). The CDR3 is 16 amino acids. V was clipped by 5 bases and J by 2 bases; unmatched bases: 3. The variable domain in full, with the rest retrieved from reference TRBV5-4 and TRBJ2-1, is ETGVTQSPTHLIKTRGQQVTLRCSSQSGHNTVSWYQQALGQGPQFIFQYYREEENGRGNFPPRFSGLQFPNYSSELNVNALELDDSALYLCASRPTSGGAYNEQFFGPGTRLTVL.

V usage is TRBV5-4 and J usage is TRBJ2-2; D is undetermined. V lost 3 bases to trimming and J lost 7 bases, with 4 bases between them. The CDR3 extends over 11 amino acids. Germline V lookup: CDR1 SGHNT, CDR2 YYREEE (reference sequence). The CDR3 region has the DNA TGTGCCAGCAGCTCGGGCGGGGAGCTGTTTTTT. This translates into CASSSGGELFF.

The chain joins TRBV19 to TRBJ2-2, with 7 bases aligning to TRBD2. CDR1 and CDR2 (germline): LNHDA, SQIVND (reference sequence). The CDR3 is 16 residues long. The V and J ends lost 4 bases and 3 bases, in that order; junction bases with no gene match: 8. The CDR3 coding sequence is TGTGCCAGTAGTACCCGGACTAGTCTTTACACCGGGGAGCTGTTTTTT. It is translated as CASSTRTSLYTGELFF.

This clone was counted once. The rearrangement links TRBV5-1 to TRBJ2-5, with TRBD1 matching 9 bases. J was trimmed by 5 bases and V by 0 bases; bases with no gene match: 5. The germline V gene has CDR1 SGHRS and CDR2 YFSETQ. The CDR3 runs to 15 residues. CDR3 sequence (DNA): TGCGCCAGCAGCTTGGGGACAGGGGATGGGGAGACCCAGTACTTC. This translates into CASSLGTGDGETQYF.

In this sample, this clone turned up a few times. The CDR3 protein is CASSLGRTGGTEAFF. The DNA for the CDR3 is TGTGCCAGCAGCTTAGGGAGAACAGGGGGCACTGAAGCTTTCTTT. The chain has TRBV7-9 and TRBJ1-1; 8 bases align to TRBD1. The CDR3 spans 15 residues. Germline CDR1 and CDR2: SEHNR and FQNEAQ (reference sequence). V was clipped by 1 base and J by 4 bases; unmatched bases: 5. The whole variable domain, remainder taken from reference TRBV7-9 and TRBJ1-1, is DTGVSQNPRHKITKRGQNVTFRCDPISEHNRLYWYRQTLGQGPEFLTYFQNEAQLEKSRLLSDRFSAERPKGSFSTLEIQRTEQGDSAMYLCASSLGRTGGTEAFFGQGTRLTVV.

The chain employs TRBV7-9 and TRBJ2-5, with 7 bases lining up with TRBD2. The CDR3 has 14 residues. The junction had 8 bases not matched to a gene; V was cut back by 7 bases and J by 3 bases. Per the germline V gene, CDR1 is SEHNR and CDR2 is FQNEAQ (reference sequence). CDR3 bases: TGTGCCAGCACGAGGGCTGGGGGGGAAGAGACCCAGTACTTC. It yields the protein CASTRAGGEETQYF. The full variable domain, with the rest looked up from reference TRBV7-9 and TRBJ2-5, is DTGVSQNPRHKITKRGQNVTFRCDPISEHNRLYWYRQTLGQGPEFLTYFQNEAQLEKSRLLSDRFSAERPKGSFSTLEIQRTEQGDSAMYLCASTRAGGEETQYFGPGTRLLVL.

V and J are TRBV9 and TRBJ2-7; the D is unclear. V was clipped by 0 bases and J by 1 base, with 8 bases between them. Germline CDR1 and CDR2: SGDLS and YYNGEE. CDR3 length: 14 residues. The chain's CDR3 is CASSVGQSSYEQYF. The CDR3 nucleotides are TGTGCCAGCAGCGTAGGGCAGTCGTCCTACGAGCAGTACTTC.

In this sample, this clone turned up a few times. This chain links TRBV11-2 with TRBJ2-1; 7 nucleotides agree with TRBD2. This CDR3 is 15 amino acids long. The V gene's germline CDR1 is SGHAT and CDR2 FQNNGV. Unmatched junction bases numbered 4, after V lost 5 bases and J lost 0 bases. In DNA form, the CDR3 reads TGTGCCAGCAGCACCTCTAGCGGCTCCTACAATGAGCAGTTCTTC. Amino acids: CASSTSSGSYNEQFF.

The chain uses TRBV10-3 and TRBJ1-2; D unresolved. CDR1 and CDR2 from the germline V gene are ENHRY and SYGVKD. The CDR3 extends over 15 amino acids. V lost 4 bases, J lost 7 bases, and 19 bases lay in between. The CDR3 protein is CAISGSPTGGSGYTF. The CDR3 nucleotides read TGTGCCATCAGTGGCTCACCGACGGGCGGGAGTGGCTACACCTTC.

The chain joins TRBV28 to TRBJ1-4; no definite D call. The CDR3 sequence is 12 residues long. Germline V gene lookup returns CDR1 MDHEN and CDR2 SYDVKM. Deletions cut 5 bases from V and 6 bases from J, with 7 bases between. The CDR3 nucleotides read TGTGCCAGCAGTCGCTATTATGAAAAACTGTTTTTT. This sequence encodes CASSRYYEKLFF.

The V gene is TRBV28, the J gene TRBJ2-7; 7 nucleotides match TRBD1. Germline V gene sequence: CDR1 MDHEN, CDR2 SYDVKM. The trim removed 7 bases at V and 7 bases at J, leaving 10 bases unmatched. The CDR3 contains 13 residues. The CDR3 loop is CASNRGGRWEQYF. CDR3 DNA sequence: TGTGCCAGCAACAGGGGCGGTCGTTGGGAGCAGTACTTC.

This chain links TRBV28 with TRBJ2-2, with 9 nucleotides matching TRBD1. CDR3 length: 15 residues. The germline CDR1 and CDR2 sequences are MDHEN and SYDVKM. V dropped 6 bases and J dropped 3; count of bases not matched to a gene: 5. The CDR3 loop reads CASSKGQGYTGELFF. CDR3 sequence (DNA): TGTGCCAGCAGCAAAGGACAGGGGTACACCGGGGAGCTGTTTTTT. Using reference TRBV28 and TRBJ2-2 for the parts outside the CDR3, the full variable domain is DVKVTQSSRYLVKRTGEKVFLECVQDMDHENMFWYRQDPGLGLRLIYFSYDVKMKEKGDIPEGYSVSREKKERFSLILESASTNQTSMYLCASSKGQGYTGELFFGEGSRLTVL.

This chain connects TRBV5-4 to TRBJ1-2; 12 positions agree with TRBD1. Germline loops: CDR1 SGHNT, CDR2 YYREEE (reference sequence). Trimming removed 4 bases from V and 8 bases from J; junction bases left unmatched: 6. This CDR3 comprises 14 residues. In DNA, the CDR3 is TGTGCCAGCAGCGGGACAGGGGGCTTTGACGGCTACACCTTC. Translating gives CASSGTGGFDGYTF.

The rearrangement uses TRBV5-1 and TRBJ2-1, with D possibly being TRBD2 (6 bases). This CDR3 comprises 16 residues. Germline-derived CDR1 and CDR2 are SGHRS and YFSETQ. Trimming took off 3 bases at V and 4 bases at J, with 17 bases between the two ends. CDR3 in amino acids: CASSSDPSVVYNEQFF. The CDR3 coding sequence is TGCGCCAGCAGCTCAGACCCTAGCGTGGTTTACAATGAGCAGTTCTTC.

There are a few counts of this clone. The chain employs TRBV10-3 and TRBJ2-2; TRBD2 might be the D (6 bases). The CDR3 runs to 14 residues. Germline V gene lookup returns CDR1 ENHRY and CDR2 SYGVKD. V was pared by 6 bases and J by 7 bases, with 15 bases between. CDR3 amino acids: CAISPTEGLGELFF. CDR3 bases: TGTGCCATCAGCCCGACAGAGGGACTCGGGGAGCTGTTTTTT.

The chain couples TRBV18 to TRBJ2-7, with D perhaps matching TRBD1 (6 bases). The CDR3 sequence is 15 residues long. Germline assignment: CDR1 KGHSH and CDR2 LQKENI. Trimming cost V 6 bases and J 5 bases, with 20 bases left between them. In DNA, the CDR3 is TGTGCCAGCTCCCTAACAGGGTTGAGGTATGACGAGCAGTACTTC. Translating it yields CASSLTGLRYDEQYF.

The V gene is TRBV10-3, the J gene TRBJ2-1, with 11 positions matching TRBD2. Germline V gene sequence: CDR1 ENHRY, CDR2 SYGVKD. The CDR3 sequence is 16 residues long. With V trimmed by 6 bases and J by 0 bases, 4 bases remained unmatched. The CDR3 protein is CAIRDTSGSSYNEQFF. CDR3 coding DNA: TGTGCCATCAGAGATACTAGCGGGAGCTCCTACAATGAGCAGTTCTTC.

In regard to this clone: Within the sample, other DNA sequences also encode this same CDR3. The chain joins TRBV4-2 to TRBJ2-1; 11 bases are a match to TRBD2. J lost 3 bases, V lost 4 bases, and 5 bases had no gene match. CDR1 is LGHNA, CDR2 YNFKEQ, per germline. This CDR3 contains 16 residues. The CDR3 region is CASSPTGTSGYNEQFF. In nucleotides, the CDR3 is TGTGCCAGCAGCCCAACTGGGACTAGCGGCTACAATGAGCAGTTCTTC.

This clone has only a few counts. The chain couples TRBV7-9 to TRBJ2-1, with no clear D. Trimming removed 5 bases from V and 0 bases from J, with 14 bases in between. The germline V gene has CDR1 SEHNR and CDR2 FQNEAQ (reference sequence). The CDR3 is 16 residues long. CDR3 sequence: CASSPDTQSSYNEQFF. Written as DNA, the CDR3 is TGTGCCAGCAGCCCAGACACCCAGAGCTCCTACAATGAGCAGTTCTTC.